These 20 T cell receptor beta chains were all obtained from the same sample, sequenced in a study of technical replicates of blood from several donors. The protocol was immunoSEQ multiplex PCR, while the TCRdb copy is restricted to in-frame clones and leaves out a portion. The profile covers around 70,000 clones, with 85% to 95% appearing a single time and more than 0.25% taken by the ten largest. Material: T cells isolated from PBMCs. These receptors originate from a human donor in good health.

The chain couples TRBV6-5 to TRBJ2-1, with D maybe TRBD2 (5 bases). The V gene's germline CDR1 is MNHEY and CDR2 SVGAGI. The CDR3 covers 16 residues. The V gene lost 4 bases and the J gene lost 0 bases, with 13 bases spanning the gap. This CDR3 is CASSLTIGDSYNEQFF. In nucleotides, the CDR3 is TGTGCCAGCAGTTTAACGATCGGGGACTCCTACAATGAGCAGTTCTTC.

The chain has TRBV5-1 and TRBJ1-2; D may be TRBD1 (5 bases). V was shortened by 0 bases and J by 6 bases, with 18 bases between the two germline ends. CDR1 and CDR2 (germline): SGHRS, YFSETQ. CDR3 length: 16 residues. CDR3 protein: CASSLGFLKTENGYTF. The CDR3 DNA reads TGCGCCAGCAGCTTGGGCTTCCTCAAGACAGAAAATGGCTACACCTTC.

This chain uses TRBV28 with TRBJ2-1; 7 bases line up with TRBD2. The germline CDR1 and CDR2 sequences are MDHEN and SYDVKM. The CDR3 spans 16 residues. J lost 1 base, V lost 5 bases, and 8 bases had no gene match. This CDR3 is CASSPGWRGSYNEQFF. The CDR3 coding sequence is TGTGCCAGCAGTCCTGGTTGGCGGGGGTCCTACAATGAGCAGTTCTTC.

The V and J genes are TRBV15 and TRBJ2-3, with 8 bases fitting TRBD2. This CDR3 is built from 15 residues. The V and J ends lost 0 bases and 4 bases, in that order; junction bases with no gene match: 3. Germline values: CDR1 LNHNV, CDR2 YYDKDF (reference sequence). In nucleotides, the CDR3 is TGTGCCACCAGCAGAGATTCCGGGAGGGCAGATACGCAGTATTTT. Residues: CATSRDSGRADTQYF.

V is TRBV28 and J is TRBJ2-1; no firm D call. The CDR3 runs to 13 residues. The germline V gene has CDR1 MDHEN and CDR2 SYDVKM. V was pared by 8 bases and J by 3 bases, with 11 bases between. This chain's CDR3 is CASLRRHYNEQFF. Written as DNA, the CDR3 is TGTGCCAGCTTGAGGCGGCACTACAATGAGCAGTTCTTC.

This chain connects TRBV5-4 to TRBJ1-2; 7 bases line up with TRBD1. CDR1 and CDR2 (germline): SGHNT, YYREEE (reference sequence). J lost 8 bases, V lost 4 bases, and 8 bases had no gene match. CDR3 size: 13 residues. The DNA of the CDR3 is TGTGCCAGCAGCCTTCGACAGGGAGGAGGCTACACCTTC. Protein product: CASSLRQGGGYTF.

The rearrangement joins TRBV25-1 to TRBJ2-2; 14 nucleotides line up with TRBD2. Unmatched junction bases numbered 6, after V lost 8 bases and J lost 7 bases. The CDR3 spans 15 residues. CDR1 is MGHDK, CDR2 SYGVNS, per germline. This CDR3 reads CASGLAGGYSGELFF. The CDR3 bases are TGTGCCAGCGGACTAGCGGGAGGATATAGCGGGGAGCTGTTTTTT.

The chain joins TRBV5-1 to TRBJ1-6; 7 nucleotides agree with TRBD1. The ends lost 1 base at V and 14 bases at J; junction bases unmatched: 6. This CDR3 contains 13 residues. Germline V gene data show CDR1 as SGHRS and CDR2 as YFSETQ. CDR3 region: CASSLQTRGALHF. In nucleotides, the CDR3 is TGCGCCAGCAGCTTGCAAACCAGGGGGGCCCTCCACTTT.

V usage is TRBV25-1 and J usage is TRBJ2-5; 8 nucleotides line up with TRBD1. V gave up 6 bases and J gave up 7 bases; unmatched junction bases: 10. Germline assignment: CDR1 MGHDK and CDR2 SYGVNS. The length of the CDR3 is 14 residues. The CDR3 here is CASSATGERGTQYF. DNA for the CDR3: TGTGCCAGCAGCGCGACAGGGGAAAGGGGGACCCAGTACTTC.

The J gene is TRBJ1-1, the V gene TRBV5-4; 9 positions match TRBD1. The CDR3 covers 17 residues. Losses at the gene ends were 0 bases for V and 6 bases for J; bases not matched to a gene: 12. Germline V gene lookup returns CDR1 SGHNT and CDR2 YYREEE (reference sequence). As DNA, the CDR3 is TGTGCCAGCAGCTTGGGGGGGCTGGGACAGGGACTTTCTGAAGCTTTCTTT. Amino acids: CASSLGGLGQGLSEAFF.

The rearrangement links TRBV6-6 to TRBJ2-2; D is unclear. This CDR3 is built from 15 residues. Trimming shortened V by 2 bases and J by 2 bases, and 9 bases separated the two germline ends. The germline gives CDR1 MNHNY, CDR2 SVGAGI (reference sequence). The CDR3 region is CASSYPQTNTGELFF. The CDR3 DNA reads TGTGCCAGCAGTTACCCCCAGACAAACACCGGGGAGCTGTTTTTT.

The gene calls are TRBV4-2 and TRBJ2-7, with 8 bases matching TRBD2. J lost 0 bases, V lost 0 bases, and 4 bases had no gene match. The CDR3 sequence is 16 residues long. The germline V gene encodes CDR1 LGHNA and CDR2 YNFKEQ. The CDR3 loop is CASSQEGGGHSYEQYF. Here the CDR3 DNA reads TGTGCCAGCAGCCAAGAAGGCGGGGGGCACTCCTACGAGCAGTACTTC.

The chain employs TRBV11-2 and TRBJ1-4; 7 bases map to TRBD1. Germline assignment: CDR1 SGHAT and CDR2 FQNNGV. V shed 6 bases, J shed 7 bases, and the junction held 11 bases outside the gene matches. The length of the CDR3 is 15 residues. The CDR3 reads CASSPIRDRGEKLFF. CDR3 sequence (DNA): TGTGCCAGCAGTCCTATCCGGGACAGAGGTGAAAAACTGTTTTTT.

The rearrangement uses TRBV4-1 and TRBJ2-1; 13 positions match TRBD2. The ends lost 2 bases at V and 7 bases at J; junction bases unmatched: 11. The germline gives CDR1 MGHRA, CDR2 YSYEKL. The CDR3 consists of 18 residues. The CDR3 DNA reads TGCGCCAGCAGCCAACACGGACTAGCGGGAGAAGCTCAGAATGAGCAGTTCTTC. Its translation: CASSQHGLAGEAQNEQFF.

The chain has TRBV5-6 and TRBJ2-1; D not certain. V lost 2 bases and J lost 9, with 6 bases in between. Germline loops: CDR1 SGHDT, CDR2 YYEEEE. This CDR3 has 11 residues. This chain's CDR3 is CASSFSFEQFF. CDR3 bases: TGTGCCAGCAGCTTCTCGTTTGAGCAGTTCTTC.

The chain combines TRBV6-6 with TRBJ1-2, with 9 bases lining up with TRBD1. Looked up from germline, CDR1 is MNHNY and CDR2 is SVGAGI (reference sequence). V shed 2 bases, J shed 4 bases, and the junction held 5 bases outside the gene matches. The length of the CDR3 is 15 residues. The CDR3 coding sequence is TGTGCCAGCAGTTACACAGGGGGCGCCTTCTATGGCTACACCTTC. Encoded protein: CASSYTGGAFYGYTF.

For the CDR3, the DNA is TGTGCCAGCAGCATAGGGACAGGGGGTTTTGTTGAGACCCAGTACTTC. Its protein product is CASSIGTGGFVETQYF. J is TRBJ2-5 and V is TRBV7-3; 11 bases are a match to TRBD1. The germline V gene encodes CDR1 SGHTA and CDR2 FQGTGA. The V gene end was trimmed by 5 bases and the J gene end by 5 bases; junction bases not matched to a gene: 10. The CDR3 is made up of 16 amino acids.

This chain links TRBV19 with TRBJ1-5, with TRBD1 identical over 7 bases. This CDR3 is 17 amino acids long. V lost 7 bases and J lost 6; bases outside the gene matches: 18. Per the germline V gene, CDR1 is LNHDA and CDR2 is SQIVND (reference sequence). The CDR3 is CASTPSLRQGSFQPQHF. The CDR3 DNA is TGTGCCAGTACTCCATCCTTGAGACAGGGTTCATTTCAGCCCCAGCATTTT.

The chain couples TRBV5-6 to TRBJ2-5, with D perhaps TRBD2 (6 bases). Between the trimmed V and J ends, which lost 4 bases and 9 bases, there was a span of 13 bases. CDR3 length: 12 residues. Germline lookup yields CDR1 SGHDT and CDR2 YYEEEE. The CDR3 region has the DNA TGTGCCAGCAGCGAGGGACTTCAGGCCCAGTACTTC. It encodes CASSEGLQAQYF.

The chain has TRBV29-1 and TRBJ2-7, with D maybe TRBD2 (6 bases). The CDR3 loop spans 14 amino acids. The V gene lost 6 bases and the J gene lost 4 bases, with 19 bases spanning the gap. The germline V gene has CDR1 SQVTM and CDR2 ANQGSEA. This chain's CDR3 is CSVRGDHVVYEQYF. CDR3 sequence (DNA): TGCAGCGTGCGGGGTGACCACGTCGTGTACGAGCAGTACTTC.